This record covers a single TCR beta chain. The antigen is undetermined. The data were produced by immunoSEQ multiplex PCR, yet TCRdb's version contains in-frame clones alone and is incomplete. The sample comprises 1,500 to 2,000 clones, 40% to 55% of which are singletons, and more than 20% rests with the top ten. The entry originates in a study of Tregs in tolerant kidney transplant recipients. Study summary: Sorting of CD4+CD25+CD127- cells followed approximately 3-day belatacept mixed lymphocyte reactions, sometimes with roughly 5-day graft donor restimulation.

Germline trimming cut 3 bases from V and 1 base from J; bases unmatched to any gene: 4. The CDR3 length is 15 residues. The germline V gene encodes CDR1 SGHRS and CDR2 YFSETQ. This clonotype was obtained from a human donor in good health. This chain connects TRBV5-1 to TRBJ2-1; 7 bases map to TRBD1. The sample taken for sequencing was Tregs from blood cultured with allogeneic cells. CDR3 protein: CASSSGTASYNEQFF. The CDR3, as DNA: TGCGCCAGCAGCTCCGGGACAGCGTCCTACAATGAGCAGTTCTTC.